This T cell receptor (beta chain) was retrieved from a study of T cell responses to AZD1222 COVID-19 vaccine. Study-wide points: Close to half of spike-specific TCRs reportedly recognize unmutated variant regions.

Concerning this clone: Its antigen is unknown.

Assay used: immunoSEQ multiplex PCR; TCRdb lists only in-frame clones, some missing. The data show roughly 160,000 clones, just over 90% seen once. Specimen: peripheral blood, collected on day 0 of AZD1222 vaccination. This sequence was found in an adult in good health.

The CDR3 loop reads CASSLNVHSSYNEQFF. CDR3 DNA sequence: TGTGCCAGCAGCTTAAATGTCCATAGCTCCTACAATGAGCAGTTCTTC. The J gene is TRBJ2-1, the V gene TRBV7-3; D not certain. CDR1 SGHTA and CDR2 FQGTGA come from the germline V gene. Trimming pared 1 base from V and 0 bases from J, leaving 10 bases between. This CDR3 region has 16 residues.